Sequencing of this T cell receptor beta chain was carried out in a study of blood T cell repertoires in COVID-19. CDR3 length: 16 residues. J lost 4 bases, V lost 4 bases, and 7 bases had no gene match. The V gene's germline CDR1 is GTSNPN and CDR2 SVGIG (reference sequence). The table came from immunoSEQ multiplex PCR; TCRdb's copy has only in-frame clones and leaves some out. The sample consists of 220,000 or so clones, about nine tenths of them appearing once. This sequence originates from a man aged 55 to 70 who had recovered from COVID-19. The sample was peripheral blood. V usage is TRBV30 and J usage is TRBJ2-1; 13 bases are a match to TRBD2. Here the CDR3 DNA reads TGTGCCTGGACCAAGGGGACTAGCGGGATATACAATGAGCAGTTCTTC. This codes for CAWTKGTSGIYNEQFF.